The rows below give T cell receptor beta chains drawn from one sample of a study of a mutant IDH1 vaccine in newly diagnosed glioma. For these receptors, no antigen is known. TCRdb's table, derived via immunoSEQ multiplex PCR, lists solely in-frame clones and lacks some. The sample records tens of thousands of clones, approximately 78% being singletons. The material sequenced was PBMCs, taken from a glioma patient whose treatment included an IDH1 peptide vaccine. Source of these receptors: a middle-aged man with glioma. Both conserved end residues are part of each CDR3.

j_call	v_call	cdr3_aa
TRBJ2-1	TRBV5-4	CASSGSPEGAGGQFF
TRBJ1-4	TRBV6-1	CASSERGSGNEKLFF
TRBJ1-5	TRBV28	CASSFGRGNQPQHF
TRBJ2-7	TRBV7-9	CASSSGQGQRLYEQYF
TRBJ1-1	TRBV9	CASSVSAAGTEAFF
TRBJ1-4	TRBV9	CASSVEGQGREKLFF
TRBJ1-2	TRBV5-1	CASSSTQGSYGYTF
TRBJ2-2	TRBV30	CAWKYHWNTGELFF
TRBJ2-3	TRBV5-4	CASSPRPGDTDTQYF
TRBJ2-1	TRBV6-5	CASSRTSGRNEQFF
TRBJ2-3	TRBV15	CATSRDSGGADTQYF
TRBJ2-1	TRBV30	CAWGTGNNNEQFF
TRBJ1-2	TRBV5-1	CASRLGTSGYGYTF
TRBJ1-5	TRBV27	CASSLTGGQPQHF
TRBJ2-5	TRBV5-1	CASSLEASAQETQYF
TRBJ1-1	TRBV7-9	CASSLKTPNAEAFF
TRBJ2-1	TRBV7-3	CASSSDYYNEQFF
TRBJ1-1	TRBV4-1	CASSPTGGFEAFF
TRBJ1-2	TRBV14	CASSQAGGYTF
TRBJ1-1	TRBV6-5	CASTRTGSAEAFF
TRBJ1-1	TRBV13	CASSLGGRATTEAFF
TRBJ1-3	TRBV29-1	CSAREGNTIYF
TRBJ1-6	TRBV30	CAWSIALRAPNSPLHF
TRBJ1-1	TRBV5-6	CASSFRTGIGAEAFF
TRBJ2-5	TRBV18	CASSPYMDQETQYF
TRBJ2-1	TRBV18	CASSPGGTVYNEQFF
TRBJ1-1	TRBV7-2	CASSTGQNTEAFF
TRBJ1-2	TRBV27	CASTAYGGELVNYGYTF
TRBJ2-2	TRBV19	CASSPQTDYTGELFF
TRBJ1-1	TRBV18	CASSQIGTEAFF
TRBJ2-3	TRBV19	CASTTDRDRTDTQYF
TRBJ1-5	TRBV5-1	CASSPGAGQGEPQHF